The 20 T cell receptor beta chains below were found in one sample sequenced in a study of somatic mutations in cytotoxic T cells in rheumatoid arthritis. Libraries were prepared by immunoSEQ multiplex PCR; TCRdb keeps only in-frame clonotypes and omits some of them. Seen here are 14,000 or so clones, 82% observed once, and the top ten hold less than 30%. Sequencing was performed on CD8+ T cells sorted from blood. The receptors shown here come from an adult with rheumatoid arthritis.

The chain has TRBV2 and TRBJ2-3; TRBD2 aligns across 7 bases. J was trimmed by 0 bases and V by 4 bases; bases with no gene match: 4. CDR1 and CDR2 from the germline V gene are SNHLY and FYNNEI. The CDR3 has 15 residues. The CDR3 loop reads CASSGTSTSTDTQYF. CDR3 DNA sequence: TGTGCCAGCAGTGGGACTAGTACTAGCACAGATACGCAGTATTTT.

V and J are TRBV7-3 and TRBJ2-2; D is unresolved. The CDR3 extends over 14 amino acids. CDR1 SGHTA and CDR2 FQGTGA come from the germline V gene. V lost 4 bases, J lost 6 bases, and 12 bases lay in between. CDR3 amino acids: CASSSYSDPGELFF. CDR3 sequence (DNA): TGTGCCAGCAGCTCGTATAGTGATCCCGGGGAGCTGTTTTTT.

This clone showed up just once. For the CDR3, the DNA is TGTGCCAGCAGTCTAGGACAGGAAGCTTTCTTT. It is translated as CASSLGQEAFF. The genes are TRBV27 and TRBJ1-1; tentative D call: TRBD1 (6 bases). Germline CDR1 and CDR2: MNHEY and SMNVEV (reference sequence). Trimming left V 5 bases short and J 8 bases short, with 9 bases between. CDR3 length: 11 amino acids.

The gene calls are TRBV7-9 and TRBJ1-2; D not certain. Germline V gene sequence: CDR1 SEHNR, CDR2 FQNEAQ (reference sequence). V dropped 7 bases and J dropped 8 bases, with 17 bases sitting between them. CDR3 length: 13 residues. CDR3: CASIPSLEDGYTF. CDR3 bases: TGTGCCAGCATACCTTCCCTTGAGGACGGCTACACCTTC. The full variable domain, rest sourced from reference TRBV7-9 and TRBJ1-2, is DTGVSQNPRHKITKRGQNVTFRCDPISEHNRLYWYRQTLGQGPEFLTYFQNEAQLEKSRLLSDRFSAERPKGSFSTLEIQRTEQGDSAMYLCASIPSLEDGYTFGSGTRLTVV.

The CDR3 reads CASSGWDTEAFF. In DNA form, the CDR3 reads TGTGCCAGCAGCGGATGGGACACTGAAGCTTTCTTT. The chain employs TRBV5-6 and TRBJ1-1; D gene uncertain. The V gene's germline CDR1 is SGHDT and CDR2 YYEEEE. This CDR3 is built from 12 residues. The germline V and J ends were trimmed by 4 bases and 3 bases, with 7 bases remaining between them.

The genes are TRBV7-9 and TRBJ1-6; D call uncertain. Germline loops: CDR1 SEHNR, CDR2 FQNEAQ (reference sequence). With 1 base removed from V and 7 bases from J, the gap between germline ends came to 8 bases. This CDR3 has 14 amino acids. CDR3 protein: CASSLDSPNSPLHF. For the CDR3, the DNA is TGTGCCAGCAGCTTAGACAGTCCCAATTCACCCCTCCACTTT.

The J gene is TRBJ2-7, the V gene TRBV5-1, with 7 bases aligning to TRBD2. V lost 3 bases to trimming and J lost 3 bases; unmatched junction nucleotides: 0. This CDR3 is built from 12 residues. Per the germline V gene, CDR1 is SGHRS and CDR2 is YFSETQ. The DNA of the CDR3 is TGCGCCAGCAGCTCGGGGGGCTACGAGCAGTACTTC. Translating it yields CASSSGGYEQYF.

The chain uses TRBV7-2 and TRBJ2-1; 8 bases match TRBD2. This CDR3 spans 18 amino acids. After removal of 5 bases from V and 0 bases from J, the junction contained 12 bases not matched to a gene. Germline V lookup: CDR1 SGHTA, CDR2 FQGNSA. CDR3: CASSHIGLAPSSYNEQFF. The CDR3 coding sequence is TGTGCCAGCAGCCATATCGGACTAGCCCCCAGCTCCTACAATGAGCAGTTCTTC.

This clone was seen more than once but under ten times. The V and J genes are TRBV19 and TRBJ1-4; weak D call: TRBD1 (6 bases). The length of the CDR3 is 15 residues. Germline V gives CDR1 LNHDA, CDR2 SQIVND (reference sequence). The V end lost 4 bases, the J end lost 7 bases, and 16 bases lay between the germline ends. CDR3 region: CASSTSTGWGEKLFF. CDR3 DNA sequence: TGTGCCAGTAGTACATCAACAGGGTGGGGTGAAAAACTGTTTTTT.

This chain uses TRBV2 with TRBJ1-4, with a tentative D call TRBD1 (5 bases). Germline V lookup: CDR1 SNHLY, CDR2 FYNNEI. Trimming removed 5 bases from V and 8 bases from J, with 18 bases in between. This CDR3 comprises 15 residues. This CDR3 reads CASSNPGLWGEKLFF. The DNA for the CDR3 is TGTGCCAGCAGTAACCCAGGGTTGTGGGGCGAAAAACTGTTTTTT.

As to this clone: Other DNA sequences in the sample encode the same CDR3. This chain connects TRBV28 to TRBJ1-2; possible D gene TRBD1, 6 bases. V gave up 6 bases and J gave up 0 bases, with 11 bases separating them. The CDR3 extends over 14 amino acids. CDR1 and CDR2 from the germline V gene are MDHEN and SYDVKM. As DNA, the CDR3 is TGTGCCAGCAGCCCCGGGACATCTAACTATGGCTACACCTTC. Translated: CASSPGTSNYGYTF.

The chain combines TRBV11-2 with TRBJ1-3; no firm D call. The germline V gene encodes CDR1 SGHAT and CDR2 FQNNGV. CDR3 length equals 14 residues. The V end was cut by 1 base, the J end by 0 bases, with 4 bases between. In nucleotides, the CDR3 is TGTGCCAGCAGCTTAGGGGACTCTGGAAACACCATATATTTT. This translates into CASSLGDSGNTIYF.

This chain connects TRBV9 to TRBJ2-2; TRBD1 might be the D (6 bases). V lost 3 bases and J 7 bases, leaving 16 bases between the germline ends. The CDR3 consists of 15 residues. The germline CDR1 and CDR2 sequences are SGDLS and YYNGEE. CDR3 in DNA: TGTGCCAGCAGCGCCCTGACAGGAATTAACGGGGAGCTGTTTTTT. It encodes CASSALTGINGELFF.

This clone was observed a handful of times. The chain has TRBV13 and TRBJ2-1; D perhaps matches TRBD2 (6 bases). The CDR3 sequence is 15 residues long. V was clipped by 2 bases and J by 7 bases, with 15 bases between them. Germline V gene data show CDR1 as PRHDT and CDR2 as FYEKMQ (reference sequence). CDR3 DNA: TGTGCCAGCAGCTTAATGCTAGCGACTGAGAATGAGCAGTTCTTC. Residues: CASSLMLATENEQFF.

V gene TRBV6-1 combines with J gene TRBJ2-7; no definite D call. The CDR3 sequence is 13 residues long. CDR1 is MNHNS and CDR2 is SASEGT in the germline V gene. Trimming took off 5 bases at V and 3 bases at J, with 11 bases between the two ends. This CDR3 is CASSSPSGYEQYF. CDR3 coding DNA: TGTGCCAGCAGTTCCCCCTCGGGCTACGAGCAGTACTTC.

The chain employs TRBV5-5 and TRBJ1-5; a weak D match, TRBD1 (5 bases). Germline V gene sequence: CDR1 SGHKS, CDR2 YYEKEE (reference sequence). With 4 bases removed from V and 0 bases from J, the gap between germline ends came to 14 bases. The CDR3 contains 16 residues. CDR3 sequence: CASSGGTGYSNQPQHF. The CDR3 region has the DNA TGTGCCAGCAGCGGGGGGACGGGCTATAGCAATCAGCCCCAGCATTTT.

The chain carries TRBV10-1 and TRBJ2-7; D might be TRBD2 (5 bases). The V end was cut by 2 bases, the J end by 6 bases, with 14 bases between. This CDR3 has 14 amino acids. The V gene's germline CDR1 is WNHNN and CDR2 SYGVQD (reference sequence). CDR3 region: CASSEAGVRVEQYF. The CDR3, as DNA: TGCGCCAGCAGTGAGGCCGGGGTTCGGGTCGAGCAGTACTTC.

The chain is built from TRBV7-8 and TRBJ2-5; TRBD1 agrees at 7 bases. This CDR3 is built from 13 residues. V dropped 7 bases and J dropped 5; count of bases not matched to a gene: 7. The germline V gene has CDR1 SGHVS and CDR2 FQNEAQ. The chain's CDR3 is CASIDGTAETQYF. The CDR3 nucleotides are TGTGCCAGCATCGATGGGACAGCGGAGACCCAGTACTTC.

In this sample, this clone is medium-sized (0.01 to 0.1%). The V gene is TRBV5-1, the J gene TRBJ1-4; a possible D gene is TRBD1 (6 bases). The germline CDR1 and CDR2 sequences are SGHRS and YFSETQ. V lost 1 base to trimming and J lost 4 bases, with 20 bases between them. This CDR3 has 18 residues. The CDR3 is CASSLPTGSNTYNEKLFF. CDR3 in DNA: TGCGCCAGCAGCTTGCCCACAGGGAGTAATACTTATAATGAAAAACTGTTTTTT.

The V and J genes are TRBV19 and TRBJ2-1; 10 nucleotides match TRBD2. V dropped 2 bases and J dropped 7; count of bases not matched to a gene: 8. The CDR3 length is 16 residues. CDR1 LNHDA and CDR2 SQIVND come from the germline V gene (reference sequence). The CDR3 is CASSILAGAGGNEQFF. The CDR3 DNA reads as TGTGCCAGTAGTATACTAGCGGGAGCCGGGGGGAATGAGCAGTTCTTC.